The source of this T cell receptor beta chain is a study of blood T cell repertoires in COVID-19. Per the germline V gene, CDR1 is SGHDN and CDR2 is FVKESK. Trimming took 0 bases from V and 5 from J, leaving 10 bases between them. The length of the CDR3 is 14 residues. This table comes from immunoSEQ multiplex PCR, and its TCRdb copy is limited to in-frame clones, with some not included. Of 240,000 or so clones listed, approximately 86% were seen once; the top ten hold about 7.6%. This chain connects TRBV14 to TRBJ2-5; D ambiguous. This clonotype was obtained from a woman in her seventies with active or convalescent COVID-19. The sequencing sample was made of peripheral blood. CDR3 sequence: CASSQDMSVETQYF. CDR3 coding DNA: TGTGCCAGCAGCCAAGATATGAGCGTGGAGACCCAGTACTTC.